Following are 6 T cell receptor beta chains from one sample sequenced in a study of blood T cells in healthy people across ages. A J-beta primer mix and a sample-barcoded 5' primer were used in a second PCR of about 7 to 12 cycles. TCRdb used MiXCR to reprocess the 5' RACE reads, holding one entry per CDR3 protein. The sample lists over 700,000 distinct CDR3 sequences; more than 20% were seen once. The same sample was also studied in work on T cells of mothers and their children.

The sample taken for sequencing was blood. The receptors derive from a boy between 10 and 17 years old in good health.

This clonotype was picked up a small number of times. The CDR3 is CSVEGRGGNEQFF. CDR3 bases: TGCAGCGTTGAGGGGCGGGGGGGAAATGAGCAGTTCTTC. The gene calls are TRBV29-1 and TRBJ2-1, with 9 bases that match TRBD2. Germline V lookup: CDR1 SQVTM, CDR2 ANQGSEA. V dropped 3 bases and J dropped 7; count of bases not matched to a gene: 4. CDR3 length: 13 residues.

Many counts were recorded for this clonotype. The chain carries TRBV6-5 and TRBJ2-6; D uncertain. The CDR3 extends over 15 amino acids. Trimming pared 7 bases from V and 1 base from J, leaving 11 bases between. The germline V gene encodes CDR1 MNHEY and CDR2 SVGAGI. The CDR3 is CASKRVESGANVLTF. The CDR3 DNA follows: TGTGCCAGCAAGAGAGTAGAGTCTGGGGCCAACGTCCTGACTTTC.

The chain links TRBV4-3 to TRBJ1-3; unclear D gene. CDR3 length equals 14 residues. The ends were cut back, 1 base at V and 1 base at J, with 5 bases in the middle. Germline CDR1 and CDR2: LGHNA and YSLEER. The CDR3 sequence is CASSQVTSGNTIYF. The CDR3 nucleotides read TGCGCCAGCAGCCAAGTGACGTCTGGAAACACCATATATTTT.

The CDR3 loop reads CSVTAGTASSGANVLTF. CDR3 coding DNA: TGCAGCGTGACCGCCGGGACAGCCAGCTCTGGGGCCAACGTCCTGACTTTC. V usage is TRBV29-1 and J usage is TRBJ2-6; TRBD1 aligns across 7 bases. V was pared by 6 bases and J by 0 bases, with 11 bases of the junction left unmatched. CDR3 length equals 17 residues. Per germline, CDR1 SQVTM and CDR2 ANQGSEA. Using reference TRBV29-1 and TRBJ2-6 for the parts outside the CDR3, the full variable domain is SAVISQKPSRDICQRGTSLTIQCQVDSQVTMMFWYRQQPGQSLTLIATANQGSEATYESGFVIDKFPISRPNLTFSTLTVSNMSPEDSSIYLCSVTAGTASSGANVLTFGAGSRLTVL.

The rearrangement joins TRBV29-1 to TRBJ2-5; the D gene is possibly TRBD1 (6 bases). This CDR3 comprises 12 residues. With 6 bases removed from V and 4 bases from J, the gap between germline ends came to 12 bases. Germline CDR1 is SQVTM and CDR2 is ANQGSEA. The DNA for the CDR3 is TGCAGCGTGAAACAGGGTAGAGAGACCCAGTACTTC. This gives the protein CSVKQGRETQYF.

The V call is TRBV28, the J call TRBJ1-4; no firm D call. The CDR3 runs 15 residues. The ends were cut back, 6 bases at V and 6 bases at J, with 17 bases in the middle. Germline lookup yields CDR1 MDHEN and CDR2 SYDVKM. The CDR3 DNA reads TGTGCCAGCAGCCACCCCACACAACTTGATGAAAAACTGTTTTTT. Amino acids: CASSHPTQLDEKLFF. Supplemented by reference TRBV28 and TRBJ1-4, the full variable domain reads DVKVTQSSRYLVKRTGEKVFLECVQDMDHENMFWYRQDPGLGLRLIYFSYDVKMKEKGDIPEGYSVSREKKERFSLILESASTNQTSMYLCASSHPTQLDEKLFFGSGTQLSVL.